This TCR beta chain was recorded in a study of cytomegalovirus exposure and HLA in healthy donors. In the PCR, 60 Vbeta and 13 Jbeta primers were used. Profiling relied on immunoSEQ multiplex PCR, and the TCRdb table lists in-frame clones only, not all of them. Found here are around 200,000 clones; the top ten clones hold roughly 0.89%. V lost 0 bases, J lost 8 bases, and 13 bases lay in between. From germline, CDR1 is SNHLY and CDR2 FYNNEI. The CDR3 is made up of 15 amino acids. The chain employs TRBV2 and TRBJ1-4; D gene unclear. The sequenced material came from PBMCs. The source of this sequence is a woman aged 25 to 39 in good health and CMV-seropositive. For the CDR3, the DNA is TGTGCCAGCAGTGAAGCGCAGAGGGCCGGAGAAAAACTGTTTTTT. Its translation: CASSEAQRAGEKLFF.